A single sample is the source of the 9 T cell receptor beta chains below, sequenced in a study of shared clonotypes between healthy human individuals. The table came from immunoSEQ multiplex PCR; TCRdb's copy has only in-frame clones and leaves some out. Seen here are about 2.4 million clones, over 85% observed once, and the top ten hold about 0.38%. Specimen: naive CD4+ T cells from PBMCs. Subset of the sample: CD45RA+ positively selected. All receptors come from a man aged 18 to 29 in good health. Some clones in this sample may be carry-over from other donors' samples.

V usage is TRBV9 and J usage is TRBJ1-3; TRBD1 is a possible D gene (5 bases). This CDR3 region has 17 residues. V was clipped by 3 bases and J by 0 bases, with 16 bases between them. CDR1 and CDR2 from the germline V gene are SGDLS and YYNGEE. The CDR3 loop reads CASSASGTVLSGNTIYF. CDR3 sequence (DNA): TGTGCCAGCAGCGCCTCCGGGACGGTCCTCTCTGGAAACACCATATATTTT.

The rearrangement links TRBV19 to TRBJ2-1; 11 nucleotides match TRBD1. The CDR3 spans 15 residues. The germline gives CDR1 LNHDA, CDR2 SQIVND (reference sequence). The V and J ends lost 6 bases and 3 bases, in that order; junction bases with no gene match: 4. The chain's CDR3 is CASRRGTGGYNEQFF. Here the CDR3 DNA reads TGTGCCAGTAGGAGAGGGACAGGGGGCTACAATGAGCAGTTCTTC.

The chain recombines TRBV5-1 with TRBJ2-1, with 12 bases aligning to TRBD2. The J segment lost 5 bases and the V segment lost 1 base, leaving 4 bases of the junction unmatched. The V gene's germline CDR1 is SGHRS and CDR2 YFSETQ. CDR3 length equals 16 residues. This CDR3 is CASSLRLAGVDNEQFF. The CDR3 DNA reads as TGCGCCAGCAGCTTGAGACTAGCGGGAGTAGACAATGAGCAGTTCTTC.

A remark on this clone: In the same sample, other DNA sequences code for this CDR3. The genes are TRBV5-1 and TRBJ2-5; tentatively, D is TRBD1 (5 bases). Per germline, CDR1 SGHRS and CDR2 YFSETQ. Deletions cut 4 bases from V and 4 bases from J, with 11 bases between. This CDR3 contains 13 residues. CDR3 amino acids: CASSPGLRETQYF. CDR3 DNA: TGCGCCAGCAGCCCAGGGTTGAGAGAGACCCAGTACTTC.

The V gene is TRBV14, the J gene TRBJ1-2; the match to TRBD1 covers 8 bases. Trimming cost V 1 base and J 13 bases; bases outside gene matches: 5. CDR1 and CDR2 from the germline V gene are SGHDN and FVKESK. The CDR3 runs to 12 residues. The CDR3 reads CASSQVTGTGTF. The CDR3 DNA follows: TGTGCCAGCAGCCAAGTTACAGGGACAGGCACCTTC.

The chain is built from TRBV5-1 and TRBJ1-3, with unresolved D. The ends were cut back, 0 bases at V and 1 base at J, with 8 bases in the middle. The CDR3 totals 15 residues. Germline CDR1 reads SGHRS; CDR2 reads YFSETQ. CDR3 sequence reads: CASSLDFGSGNTIYF. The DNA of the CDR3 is TGCGCCAGCAGCTTGGATTTCGGATCTGGAAACACCATATATTTT. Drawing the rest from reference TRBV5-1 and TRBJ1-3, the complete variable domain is KAGVTQTPRYLIKTRGQQVTLSCSPISGHRSVSWYQQTPGQGLQFLFEYFSETQRNKGNFPGRFSGRQFSNSRSEMNVSTLELGDSALYLCASSLDFGSGNTIYFGEGSWLTVV.

CDR3 loop: CASSPPQGVRSYNEQFF. CDR3 bases: TGTGCCAGCTCACCACCGCAAGGGGTCCGCTCCTACAATGAGCAGTTCTTC. The V gene is TRBV18, the J gene TRBJ2-1, with a possible D match to TRBD1 (5 bases). Germline V gene data show CDR1 as KGHSH and CDR2 as LQKENI. Between the trimmed V and J ends, which lost 0 bases and 0 bases, there was a span of 12 bases. This CDR3 region has 17 residues.

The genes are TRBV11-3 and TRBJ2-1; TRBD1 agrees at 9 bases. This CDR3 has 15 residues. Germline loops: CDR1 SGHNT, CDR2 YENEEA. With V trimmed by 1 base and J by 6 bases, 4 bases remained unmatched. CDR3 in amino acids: CASSLAGTGSNEQFF. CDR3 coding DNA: TGTGCCAGCAGCTTAGCGGGGACAGGGAGCAATGAGCAGTTCTTC. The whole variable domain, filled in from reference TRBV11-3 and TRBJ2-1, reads EAGVVQSPRYKIIEKKQPVAFWCNPISGHNTLYWYLQNLGQGPELLIRYENEEAVDDSQLPKDRFSAERLKGVDSTLKIQPAELGDSAVYLCASSLAGTGSNEQFFGPGTRLTVL.

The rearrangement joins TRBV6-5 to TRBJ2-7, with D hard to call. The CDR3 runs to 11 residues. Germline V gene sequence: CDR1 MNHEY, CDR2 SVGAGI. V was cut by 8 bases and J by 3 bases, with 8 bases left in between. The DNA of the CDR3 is TGTGCCAGCGTAGGAATCTACGAGCAGTACTTC. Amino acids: CASVGIYEQYF.